These 25 T cell receptor beta chains came from one sample sequenced in a study of T cell changes during pregnancy in multiple sclerosis. Produced via immunoSEQ multiplex PCR; TCRdb's table is partial and in-frame only. The data hold about 48,000 clones, with nearly 95% observed a single time. Source: CD4+ T cells from peripheral blood mononuclear cells, taken in the first trimester of pregnancy. Every receptor here comes from a female donor with multiple sclerosis, enrolled in a pregnancy study.

The V and J genes are TRBV9 and TRBJ2-3, with TRBD2 identical over 7 bases. V shed 0 bases and J 2 bases; nucleotides not matched to a gene: 6. Germline V lookup: CDR1 SGDLS, CDR2 YYNGEE. The CDR3 runs to 16 residues. The CDR3 DNA follows: TGTGCCAGCAGCGTAGCTCTGGGGGGGTTCACAGATACGCAGTATTTT. Amino acids: CASSVALGGFTDTQYF.

The chain uses TRBV15 and TRBJ2-3; D is possibly TRBD2 (6 bases). This CDR3 has 15 residues. Germline V lookup: CDR1 LNHNV, CDR2 YYDKDF (reference sequence). V lost 0 bases, J lost 3 bases, and 10 bases lay in between. CDR3 DNA sequence: TGTGCCACCAGCAGAGAGGGCGGGGTGACAGATACGCAGTATTTT. Protein: CATSREGGVTDTQYF.

The chain uses TRBV19 and TRBJ1-1; D gene uncertain. Germline CDR1 and CDR2: LNHDA and SQIVND (reference sequence). Trimming took off 11 bases at V and 1 base at J, with 17 bases between the two ends. The CDR3 is 14 residues long. The CDR3 DNA sequence: TGTGCCTCCCACCAGGCGGGCGGGAACACTGAAGCTTTCTTT. Protein product: CASHQAGGNTEAFF.

This chain joins TRBV7-5 and TRBJ2-5; TRBD2, the table's D call, lacks a check against the DNA. TRBV7-5 is a pseudogene. The CDR3 runs to 17 residues. The CDR3 spells CARSLVEAGGYQETQYF. CDR3 bases: TGTGCCAGAAGCTTAGTCGAGGCGGGGGGTTACCAAGAGACCCAGTACTTC.

The rearrangement uses TRBV7-2 and TRBJ2-3, with 10 positions matching TRBD2. Germline CDR1 reads SGHTA; CDR2 reads FQGNSA. Trimming took 5 bases from V and 6 from J; bases not matched to a gene: 17. The CDR3 is 18 residues long. The CDR3, as DNA: TGTGCCAGCAGCGTCAGCGTCGCGTGGAGCGGGGGGGCCGATACGCAGTATTTT. It codes for CASSVSVAWSGGADTQYF.

The chain joins TRBV25-1 to TRBJ2-1; possible D gene TRBD1, 5 bases. V lost 4 bases and J 0 bases, leaving 19 bases between the germline ends. CDR3 length: 18 amino acids. Germline-derived CDR1 and CDR2 are MGHDK and SYGVNS. In DNA form, the CDR3 reads TGTGCCAGCAGTGTCAGGGCAGGAATGCTCCTCTCCTACAATGAGCAGTTCTTC. This codes for CASSVRAGMLLSYNEQFF.

The chain uses TRBV14 and TRBJ1-4; 7 positions match TRBD1. V shed 7 bases, J shed 4 bases, and the junction held 6 bases outside the gene matches. The CDR3 runs 14 residues. CDR1 and CDR2 from the germline V gene are SGHDN and FVKESK. Written as DNA, the CDR3 is TGTGCCAGCACCCGGACAGGCCGTAATGAAAAACTGTTTTTT. This encodes CASTRTGRNEKLFF.

The chain combines TRBV9 with TRBJ2-1; TRBD2 might be the D (5 bases). The CDR3 spans 15 residues. V was cut by 5 bases and J by 3 bases, with 15 bases left in between. The germline CDR1 and CDR2 sequences are SGDLS and YYNGEE. CDR3 amino acids: CASSSRTRDYNEQFF. The CDR3 DNA is TGTGCCAGCAGTTCAAGAACTAGAGACTACAATGAGCAGTTCTTC.

The rearrangement joins TRBV28 to TRBJ1-3, with D uncertain. The germline V gene encodes CDR1 MDHEN and CDR2 SYDVKM. Trimming took off 7 bases at V and 0 bases at J, with 10 bases between the two ends. The CDR3 runs to 14 residues. Here the CDR3 DNA reads TGTGCCAGCACCCCCGTTCCCTCTGGAAACACCATATATTTT. Translating it yields CASTPVPSGNTIYF.

This clone occurred a few times. The genes are TRBV5-1 and TRBJ2-7, with 8 bases fitting TRBD2. The CDR3 spans 14 residues. The germline V gene has CDR1 SGHRS and CDR2 YFSETQ. The ends lost 4 bases at V and 3 bases at J; junction bases unmatched: 6. The CDR3 DNA is TGCGCCAGCAGCCCCGAGGCGGGGGGCTACGAGCAGTACTTC. Translating it yields CASSPEAGGYEQYF.

The chain couples TRBV11-2 to TRBJ2-1, with D possibly being TRBD2 (6 bases). CDR3 length: 15 residues. Germline CDR1 and CDR2: SGHAT and FQNNGV. The germline V and J ends were trimmed by 3 bases and 7 bases, with 16 bases remaining between them. The CDR3 DNA reads TGTGCCAGCAGCTTGGGTCGGGGGTTCAGAAATGAGCAGTTCTTC. Translating gives CASSLGRGFRNEQFF.

This sequence joins TRBV5-6 and TRBJ1-5; D might be TRBD1 (6 bases). Trimming cost V 1 base and J 4 bases, with 21 bases left between them. The CDR3 sequence is 18 residues long. Looked up from germline, CDR1 is SGHDT and CDR2 is YYEEEE. The CDR3 spells CASSLRPRGAGPNQPQHF. CDR3 DNA sequence: TGTGCCAGCAGCTTGAGGCCCAGGGGCGCAGGGCCAAATCAGCCCCAGCATTTT.

The chain uses TRBV19 and TRBJ2-1; 7 bases agree with TRBD2. Unmatched junction bases numbered 13, after V lost 5 bases and J lost 3 bases. This CDR3 has 17 amino acids. The germline V gene encodes CDR1 LNHDA and CDR2 SQIVND (reference sequence). The CDR3 here is CASSPLETSRSYNEQFF. The CDR3 region has the DNA TGTGCCAGTAGTCCCCTGGAGACTAGCCGCAGCTACAATGAGCAGTTCTTC.

The J gene is TRBJ2-3, the V gene TRBV18, with D tentatively TRBD2 (7 bases). The V end was cut by 2 bases, the J end by 2 bases, with 17 bases between. Germline CDR1 KGHSH, CDR2 LQKENI. The CDR3 spans 17 residues. The CDR3 here is CASSPMGGGGPTDTQYF. For the CDR3, the DNA is TGTGCCAGCTCACCAATGGGAGGCGGGGGCCCCACAGATACGCAGTATTTT.

The chain combines TRBV7-2 with TRBJ1-5; the D is unclear. This CDR3 spans 13 amino acids. Trimming left V 5 bases short and J 4 bases short, with 9 bases between. CDR1 is SGHTA and CDR2 is FQGNSA in the germline V gene. The CDR3 loop is CASSLVQNQPQHF. DNA for the CDR3: TGTGCCAGCAGCCTCGTCCAGAATCAGCCCCAGCATTTT.

V gene TRBV5-1 combines with J gene TRBJ2-7, with 7 bases that match TRBD1. With 1 base clipped from V and 7 bases from J, the junction kept 11 bases outside the gene matches. The CDR3 runs to 15 residues. Germline values: CDR1 SGHRS, CDR2 YFSETQ. Here the CDR3 DNA reads TGCGCCAGCAGCTTGTCGGGACAGTCCGTTCGGGAGCAGTACTTC. This translates into CASSLSGQSVREQYF.

The chain carries TRBV7-3 and TRBJ2-3, with 7 positions matching TRBD2. The germline CDR1 and CDR2 sequences are SGHTA and FQGTGA. V was clipped by 4 bases and J by 3 bases; unmatched bases: 1. The CDR3 totals 13 residues. The CDR3 sequence: CASSSGGTDTQYF. CDR3 nucleotides: TGTGCCAGCAGCTCGGGGGGAACAGATACGCAGTATTTT.

This chain joins TRBV11-3 and TRBJ1-3; unclear D gene. From germline, CDR1 is SGHNT and CDR2 YENEEA. This CDR3 is 17 amino acids long. V dropped 1 base and J dropped 0 bases, with 13 bases sitting between them. This CDR3 is CASSLVPRSSSGNTIYF. The CDR3 DNA follows: TGTGCCAGCAGCTTAGTCCCGCGGTCCAGCTCTGGAAACACCATATATTTT.

A single count supports this clone. This chain links TRBV5-1 with TRBJ2-2; the D gene is possibly TRBD1 (6 bases). The V and J ends lost 5 bases and 8 bases respectively, with 10 bases between them. The CDR3 is 12 amino acids. The germline V gene has CDR1 SGHRS and CDR2 YFSETQ. In DNA, the CDR3 is TGCGCCAGCAGTCACAGGGAAGGGGAGCTGTTTTTT. Its translation: CASSHREGELFF.

The chain recombines TRBV6-1 with TRBJ2-7; TRBD2 matches 8 bases. Per the germline V gene, CDR1 is MNHNS and CDR2 is SASEGT. V trimming: 7 bases; J trimming: 1 base; junction bases outside the gene matches: 6. The CDR3 sequence is 14 residues long. This chain's CDR3 is CASISGATSYEQYF. The CDR3 nucleotides are TGTGCCAGCATTAGCGGGGCGACATCCTACGAGCAGTACTTC.

The CDR3 region is CASHSLQGQLNYGYTF. CDR3 bases: TGTGCCAGCCATTCACTACAGGGACAGCTTAACTATGGCTACACCTTC. V gene TRBV2 combines with J gene TRBJ1-2, with TRBD1 identical over 7 bases. V lost 8 bases and J lost 1; bases outside the gene matches: 13. This CDR3 is 16 amino acids long. Germline V gene sequence: CDR1 SNHLY, CDR2 FYNNEI.

This chain uses TRBV10-3 with TRBJ1-2; tentatively, D is TRBD1 (5 bases). The CDR3 is made up of 13 amino acids. V was clipped by 3 bases and J by 4 bases, with 9 bases between them. CDR1 ENHRY and CDR2 SYGVKD come from the germline V gene. The CDR3 DNA reads as TGTGCCATCAGTGAATCAGGGTTCTATGGCTACACCTTC. This sequence encodes CAISESGFYGYTF.

The chain joins TRBV6-5 to TRBJ2-3; weak D call: TRBD2 (5 bases). The CDR3 consists of 13 residues. Germline V gene lookup returns CDR1 MNHEY and CDR2 SVGAGI. V was clipped by 2 bases and J by 8 bases, with 11 bases between them. CDR3 sequence: CASSYNSEGTQYF. CDR3 nucleotides: TGTGCCAGCAGTTACAATAGCGAGGGTACGCAGTATTTT.

The gene calls are TRBV10-3 and TRBJ2-5; 7 bases are shared with TRBD1. The V segment lost 10 bases and the J segment 5 bases; nucleotides outside the gene matches: 10. CDR1 ENHRY and CDR2 SYGVKD come from the germline V gene. The CDR3 runs 13 residues. The DNA of the CDR3 is TGTGCCACCTCTGACAGGGCAGACGAGACCCAGTACTTC. Protein: CATSDRADETQYF.

This clone has only one observation. The chain joins TRBV9 to TRBJ2-1, with 10 bases identical to TRBD2. V trimming: 0 bases; J trimming: 9 bases; junction bases outside the gene matches: 9. Germline loops: CDR1 SGDLS, CDR2 YYNGEE. CDR3 size: 16 residues. As DNA, the CDR3 is TGTGCCAGCAGCGTAGGGGACCAGCGGGGGGGCATTGAGCAGTTCTTC. It encodes CASSVGDQRGGIEQFF. The variable domain in full, with the rest retrieved from reference TRBV9 and TRBJ2-1, is DSGVTQTPKHLITATGQRVTLRCSPRSGDLSVYWYQQSLDQGLQFLIQYYNGEERAKGNILERFSAQQFPDLHSELNLSSLELGDSALYFCASSVGDQRGGIEQFFGPGTRLTVL.